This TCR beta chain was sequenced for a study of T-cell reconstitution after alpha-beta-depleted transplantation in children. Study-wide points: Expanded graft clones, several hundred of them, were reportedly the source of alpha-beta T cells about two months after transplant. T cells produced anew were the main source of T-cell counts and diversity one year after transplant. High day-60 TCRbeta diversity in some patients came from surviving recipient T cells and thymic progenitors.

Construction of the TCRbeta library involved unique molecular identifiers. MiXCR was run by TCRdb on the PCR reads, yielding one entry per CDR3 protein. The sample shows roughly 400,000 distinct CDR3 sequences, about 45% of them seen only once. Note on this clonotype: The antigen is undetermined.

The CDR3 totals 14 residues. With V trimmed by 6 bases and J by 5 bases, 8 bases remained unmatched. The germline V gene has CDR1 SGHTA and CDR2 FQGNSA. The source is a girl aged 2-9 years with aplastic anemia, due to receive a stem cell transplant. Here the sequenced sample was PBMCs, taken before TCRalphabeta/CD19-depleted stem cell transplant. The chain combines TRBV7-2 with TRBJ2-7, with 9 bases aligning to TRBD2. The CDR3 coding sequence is TGTGCCAGCAGGTTGCCGGGACTAGCCCACGAGCAGTACTTC. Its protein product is CASRLPGLAHEQYF.